These 30 T cell receptor beta chains were all obtained from the same sample, sequenced in a study of T-cell memory formation after mild COVID-19. From the 5' RACE reads, TCRdb called clonotypes with MiXCR, one entry per CDR3 protein. Among 190,000 or so distinct CDR3 sequences listed, about 11% were seen once. Sample: PBMCs or a T cell subset sorted from them (not recorded which). These receptors all come from a man aged 18 to 29 who had mild COVID-19 (a few samples of this study predate the infection). Cell type and time point are not known.

This clonotype was seen a few times. This chain uses TRBV9 with TRBJ2-3; unclear D gene. This CDR3 is 15 amino acids long. V lost 1 base to trimming and J lost 4 bases, with 13 bases between them. Germline V gene sequence: CDR1 SGDLS, CDR2 YYNGEE. CDR3 sequence reads: CASSVTQVRADTQYF. The CDR3 DNA reads TGTGCCAGCAGCGTAACTCAGGTTAGGGCAGATACGCAGTATTTT.

This clonotype appeared a few times. The chain couples TRBV5-1 to TRBJ1-1, with D uncertain. CDR1 and CDR2 from the germline V gene are SGHRS and YFSETQ. V was pared by 4 bases and J by 7 bases, with 17 bases between. The CDR3 runs 14 residues. In nucleotides, the CDR3 is TGCGCCAGCAGCCGGACGACCACAAATGTTGAAGCTTTCTTT. Translated, it gives CASSRTTTNVEAFF.

CDR3 sequence: CATARTQTEAFF. The CDR3 nucleotides read TGTGCCACCGCCCGGACACAGACTGAAGCTTTCTTT. This chain uses TRBV24-1 with TRBJ1-1, with D possibly being TRBD1 (5 bases). The CDR3 length is 12 residues. V was shortened by 9 bases and J by 5 bases, with 12 bases between the two germline ends. Germline CDR1 is KGHDR and CDR2 is SFDVKD.

The CDR3 coding sequence is TGCAGTGCCCGACTAGCGGGGGGAGATACGCAGTATTTT. This gives the protein CSARLAGGDTQYF. This chain connects TRBV20-1 to TRBJ2-3; 13 nucleotides agree with TRBD2. Germline trimming cut 6 bases from V and 5 bases from J; bases unmatched to any gene: 2. The CDR3 length is 13 residues. Germline CDR1 DFQATT, CDR2 SNEGSKA (reference sequence).

The chain's CDR3 is CASSIVTGGEGIQYF. The CDR3 DNA reads TGTGCCAGTAGTATAGTAACAGGGGGTGAGGGCATTCAGTACTTC. The chain couples TRBV19 to TRBJ2-4; 8 bases agree with TRBD1. J was trimmed by 9 bases and V by 1 base; bases with no gene match: 8. This CDR3 region has 15 residues. The germline gives CDR1 LNHDA, CDR2 SQIVND (reference sequence).

This clonotype was seen ten or more times. This chain links TRBV5-1 with TRBJ2-5; a possible D gene is TRBD2 (7 bases). The germline CDR1 and CDR2 sequences are SGHRS and YFSETQ. This CDR3 spans 16 amino acids. Trimming took 2 bases from V and 5 from J, leaving 19 bases between them. CDR3 residues: CASSFRGAIKLETQYF. As DNA, the CDR3 is TGCGCCAGCAGCTTTCGGGGGGCAATTAAGTTGGAGACCCAGTACTTC.

The chain links TRBV9 to TRBJ1-1; TRBD1 is a possible D gene (6 bases). The germline V and J ends were trimmed by 2 bases and 4 bases, with 15 bases remaining between them. Germline values: CDR1 SGDLS, CDR2 YYNGEE. CDR3 length: 15 amino acids. The CDR3: CASSVNRAPATEAFF. The CDR3 DNA follows: TGTGCCAGCAGCGTTAACAGGGCTCCCGCCACTGAAGCTTTCTTT. Using reference TRBV9 and TRBJ1-1 for the parts outside the CDR3, the full variable domain is DSGVTQTPKHLITATGQRVTLRCSPRSGDLSVYWYQQSLDQGLQFLIQYYNGEERAKGNILERFSAQQFPDLHSELNLSSLELGDSALYFCASSVNRAPATEAFFGQGTRLTVV.

This clonotype has only a few counts. The gene calls are TRBV10-3 and TRBJ2-1, with 9 bases fitting TRBD2. The V segment lost 8 bases and the J segment 6 bases; nucleotides outside the gene matches: 11. The germline gives CDR1 ENHRY, CDR2 SYGVKD. This CDR3 has 15 amino acids. The CDR3 DNA reads TGTGCCATCGGGTCCGAAGCGGGGGGATCCAATGAGCAGTTCTTC. It is translated as CAIGSEAGGSNEQFF.

This clonotype was seen a few times. The chain combines TRBV7-2 with TRBJ1-2, with 9 bases identical to TRBD1. Germline CDR1 is SGHTA and CDR2 is FQGNSA. V trimming: 5 bases; J trimming: 3 bases; junction bases outside the gene matches: 7. The CDR3 totals 15 residues. CDR3 protein: CASSAGTGNHYGYTF. As DNA, the CDR3 is TGTGCCAGCAGCGCAGGGACAGGGAATCACTATGGCTACACCTTC.

The rearrangement links TRBV5-1 to TRBJ1-1, with 7 positions matching TRBD1. The junction had 7 bases not matched to a gene; V was cut back by 2 bases and J by 0 bases. Germline V CDR1 and CDR2: SGHRS, YFSETQ. The CDR3 consists of 16 residues. The CDR3 DNA reads TGCGCCAGCAGCTTCGGGACAGTAGGGATGAACACTGAAGCTTTCTTT. Translating it yields CASSFGTVGMNTEAFF. Using reference TRBV5-1 and TRBJ1-1 for the parts outside the CDR3, the full variable domain is KAGVTQTPRYLIKTRGQQVTLSCSPISGHRSVSWYQQTPGQGLQFLFEYFSETQRNKGNFPGRFSGRQFSNSRSEMNVSTLELGDSALYLCASSFGTVGMNTEAFFGQGTRLTVV.

The chain links TRBV6-1 to TRBJ1-6; D is unresolved. Germline assignment: CDR1 MNHNS and CDR2 SASEGT. This CDR3 is built from 13 residues. V lost 4 bases, J lost 8 bases, and 9 bases lay in between. The CDR3 DNA is TGTGCCAGCAGTGGAACTTCCCATTCACCCCTCCACTTT. It is translated as CASSGTSHSPLHF.

This sequence joins TRBV7-2 and TRBJ2-1, with TRBD2 matching over 8 bases. Trimming cost V 3 bases and J 6 bases; bases outside gene matches: 7. Germline CDR1 SGHTA, CDR2 FQGNSA. This CDR3 has 15 residues. CDR3 nucleotide sequence: TGTGCCAGCAGCTTGCCAGCGGGGGATGTCAATGAGCAGTTCTTC. Translated: CASSLPAGDVNEQFF. Full variable domain (rest looked up from reference TRBV7-2 and TRBJ2-1): GAGVSQSPSNKVTEKGKDVELRCDPISGHTALYWYRQSLGQGLEFLIYFQGNSAPDKSGLPSDRFSAERTGGSVSTLTIQRTQQEDSAVYLCASSLPAGDVNEQFFGPGTRLTVL.

This clonotype has more than one count but fewer than ten. The J gene is TRBJ1-1, the V gene TRBV18; D remains unclear. CDR3 length: 13 amino acids. Germline loops: CDR1 KGHSH, CDR2 LQKENI. V dropped 5 bases and J dropped 2 bases, with 9 bases sitting between them. CDR3 protein: CASSDDLNTEAFF. CDR3 DNA: TGTGCCAGCTCAGATGACCTAAACACTGAAGCTTTCTTT. Using reference TRBV18 and TRBJ1-1 for the parts outside the CDR3, the full variable domain is NAGVMQNPRHLVRRRGQEARLRCSPMKGHSHVYWYRQLPEEGLKFMVYLQKENIIDESGMPKERFSAEFPKEGPSILRIQQVVRGDSAAYFCASSDDLNTEAFFGQGTRLTVV.

The chain uses TRBV5-1 and TRBJ2-3; 9 bases match TRBD2. Germline CDR1 reads SGHRS; CDR2 reads YFSETQ. The J segment lost 2 bases and the V segment lost 5 bases, leaving 6 bases of the junction unmatched. The CDR3 consists of 15 residues. The CDR3 sequence: CASRNSGGLTDTQYF. The CDR3 DNA reads TGCGCCAGCAGGAACAGCGGGGGGCTCACAGATACGCAGTATTTT.

This chain uses TRBV28 with TRBJ2-7; no clear D gene. Between the trimmed V and J ends, which lost 3 bases and 6 bases, there was a span of 9 bases. This CDR3 region has 12 residues. CDR1 MDHEN and CDR2 SYDVKM come from the germline V gene. This CDR3 is CASSLAAGEQYF. The CDR3 bases are TGTGCCAGCAGTTTGGCAGCAGGCGAGCAGTACTTC.

The chain couples TRBV5-5 to TRBJ1-1; 9 bases match TRBD1. This CDR3 is built from 16 residues. CDR1 is SGHKS and CDR2 is YYEKEE in the germline V gene (reference sequence). V shed 5 bases, J shed 4 bases, and the junction held 12 bases outside the gene matches. CDR3 region: CASRQRQGVSATEAFF. CDR3 coding DNA: TGTGCCAGCAGGCAGAGACAGGGGGTCTCTGCCACTGAAGCTTTCTTT.

The chain is built from TRBV5-5 and TRBJ1-2; 8 nucleotides agree with TRBD1. CDR3 length: 14 amino acids. The germline V gene has CDR1 SGHKS and CDR2 YYEKEE (reference sequence). The junction had 6 bases not matched to a gene; V was cut back by 4 bases and J by 4 bases. The CDR3 nucleotides read TGTGCCAGCAGCAGAGAGACAGGGGCCTATGGCTACACCTTC. Its protein product is CASSRETGAYGYTF.

The table lists this clonotype with many counts. The rearrangement uses TRBV18 and TRBJ2-7, with D possibly matching TRBD2 (5 bases). Trimming cost V 2 bases and J 1 base, with 6 bases left between them. This CDR3 region has 13 residues. CDR1 and CDR2 from the germline V gene are KGHSH and LQKENI. The CDR3 DNA reads TGTGCCAGCTCACCAAGGGAGTCCTACGAGCAGTACTTC. Translated, it gives CASSPRESYEQYF.

The chain couples TRBV20-1 to TRBJ1-1; 7 nucleotides match TRBD1. V shed 4 bases and J 0 bases; nucleotides not matched to a gene: 5. CDR3 size: 14 residues. Germline CDR1 and CDR2: DFQATT and SNEGSKA (reference sequence). CDR3 region: CSAKTGHVNTEAFF. The CDR3 nucleotides read TGCAGTGCTAAGACAGGGCATGTGAACACTGAAGCTTTCTTT.

The chain employs TRBV5-1 and TRBJ2-1, with D possibly matching TRBD1 (5 bases). The CDR3 length is 15 residues. Germline V gives CDR1 SGHRS, CDR2 YFSETQ. Trimming left V 2 bases short and J 0 bases short, with 9 bases between. The CDR3 nucleotides are TGCGCCAGCAGCTTTGGGCAGGGCTCCTACAATGAGCAGTTCTTC. Its translation: CASSFGQGSYNEQFF. Combining the CDR3 with reference TRBV5-1 and TRBJ2-1 gives the whole variable domain KAGVTQTPRYLIKTRGQQVTLSCSPISGHRSVSWYQQTPGQGLQFLFEYFSETQRNKGNFPGRFSGRQFSNSRSEMNVSTLELGDSALYLCASSFGQGSYNEQFFGPGTRLTVL.

This clonotype appeared many times. The V gene is TRBV9, the J gene TRBJ2-7, with D possibly being TRBD1 or TRBD2 (5 bases each). The CDR3 runs to 14 residues. Trimming cost V 1 base and J 2 bases, with 10 bases left between them. The germline gives CDR1 SGDLS, CDR2 YYNGEE. The CDR3 nucleotides are TGTGCCAGCAGCGTACGGGACGGGACCTACGAGCAGTACTTC. This encodes CASSVRDGTYEQYF.

This clonotype has a handful of counts. This chain connects TRBV5-1 to TRBJ1-4, with a weak D call TRBD1 (6 bases). This CDR3 is 16 amino acids long. Per the germline V gene, CDR1 is SGHRS and CDR2 is YFSETQ. Trimming cost V 0 bases and J 3 bases, with 12 bases left between them. The CDR3 DNA sequence: TGCGCCAGCAGCTTGGCTTACAGGGCACCTAATGAAAAACTGTTTTTT. It translates to CASSLAYRAPNEKLFF.

The rearrangement links TRBV4-3 to TRBJ2-3; D unresolved. Germline V CDR1 and CDR2: LGHNA, YSLEER. V was shortened by 0 bases and J by 7 bases, with 8 bases between the two germline ends. The CDR3 contains 13 residues. CDR3 residues: CASSQDPGYTQYF. CDR3 coding DNA: TGCGCCAGCAGCCAAGATCCCGGCTATACGCAGTATTTT.

This clonotype was seen a handful of times. The chain combines TRBV10-3 with TRBJ2-5; TRBD2 agrees at 7 bases. The CDR3 sequence is 13 residues long. The junction had 4 bases not matched to a gene; V was cut back by 7 bases and J by 2 bases. The germline CDR1 and CDR2 sequences are ENHRY and SYGVKD. The CDR3 spells CAIKGGGQETQYF. For the CDR3, the DNA is TGTGCCATCAAGGGCGGGGGACAAGAGACCCAGTACTTC.

The chain employs TRBV27 and TRBJ1-1; possible D gene TRBD1, 6 bases. V was shortened by 5 bases and J by 8 bases, with 15 bases between the two germline ends. The CDR3 is made up of 13 amino acids. CDR1 and CDR2 (germline): MNHEY, SMNVEV (reference sequence). The CDR3 region has the DNA TGTGCCAGCAGTCCCTCGGACAGATTAGAAGCTTTCTTT. Protein product: CASSPSDRLEAFF.

This chain connects TRBV19 to TRBJ2-3; D is undetermined. CDR3 size: 12 residues. V was clipped by 5 bases and J by 6 bases, with 9 bases between them. Germline CDR1 is LNHDA and CDR2 is SQIVND (reference sequence). The CDR3 DNA reads as TGTGCCAGTAGTGGGTGGCCGGATACGCAGTATTTT. This translates into CASSGWPDTQYF.

This clonotype was counted ten times or more. V usage is TRBV11-2 and J usage is TRBJ2-6; no clear D. CDR3 length equals 13 residues. V was cut by 9 bases and J by 2 bases, with 8 bases left in between. Germline CDR1 is SGHAT and CDR2 is FQNNGV. This CDR3 is CASSGPGANVLTF. The DNA for the CDR3 is TGTGCCAGTTCAGGACCTGGGGCCAACGTCCTGACTTTC.

This clonotype showed up many times. V and J are TRBV15 and TRBJ2-3, with D unresolved. V dropped 0 bases and J dropped 6 bases, with 4 bases sitting between them. The CDR3 has 12 residues. CDR1 and CDR2 from the germline V gene are LNHNV and YYDKDF (reference sequence). Here the CDR3 DNA reads TGTGCCACCAGCAGAGAGGGGGATACGCAGTATTTT. This translates into CATSREGDTQYF.

In its sample, this clonotype was seen a few times. The chain employs TRBV7-2 and TRBJ1-4; D unresolved. Germline loops: CDR1 SGHTA, CDR2 FQGNSA. The CDR3 is 16 residues long. Trimming removed 1 base from V and 7 bases from J, with 16 bases in between. The CDR3 bases are TGTGCCAGCAGCTTAGTAGGTAGCGCCATTGGTGAAAAACTGTTTTTT. It translates to CASSLVGSAIGEKLFF.

The rearrangement joins TRBV6-5 to TRBJ2-4; D is undetermined. The germline V and J ends were trimmed by 6 bases and 4 bases, with 13 bases remaining between them. Germline V gives CDR1 MNHEY, CDR2 SVGAGI. The length of the CDR3 is 14 residues. The CDR3 sequence: CASRFKDQKNIQYF. CDR3 in DNA: TGTGCCAGCAGGTTCAAAGACCAAAAAAACATTCAGTACTTC.